A single sample gave rise to the 29 T cell receptor beta chains below, sequenced in a study of shared clonotypes between healthy human individuals. Sequencing was performed with immunoSEQ multiplex PCR; in TCRdb, only in-frame clones are kept and a portion is missing. The table includes about 520,000 clones, approximately 95% detected once. Material for sequencing was naive CD4+ T cells sorted from blood. The subset: CD45RA+ positively selected. Source of these receptors: a woman between 25 and 40 years old in good health.

This chain joins TRBV5-1 and TRBJ2-5; perhaps TRBD1 as D (6 bases). V was trimmed by 5 bases and J by 2 bases, leaving 13 bases between them. The CDR3 contains 14 residues. In germline, CDR1 is SGHRS, CDR2 YFSETQ. Written as DNA, the CDR3 is TGCGCCAGCAGGGGTAGGGACATGCAAGAGACCCAGTACTTC. Translation gives CASRGRDMQETQYF.

This clone was counted only a few times. The gene calls are TRBV4-2 and TRBJ2-7, with 8 bases matching TRBD1. The CDR3 contains 14 residues. Germline CDR1 is LGHNA and CDR2 is YNFKEQ. Trimming at V came to 5 bases and at J to 2 bases, leaving 5 bases not matched to a gene. CDR3 in DNA: TGTGCCAGCAGCGAAGGGACAGGAACCTACGAGCAGTACTTC. It encodes CASSEGTGTYEQYF.

The chain recombines TRBV30 with TRBJ2-7, with D unresolved. The CDR3 consists of 15 residues. In germline, CDR1 is GTSNPN, CDR2 SVGIG (reference sequence). The V end was cut by 2 bases, the J end by 7 bases, with 21 bases between. The CDR3 bases are TGTGCCTGGAGTCCCCCTGGCGACCCCACCCGGGAGCAGTACTTC. This gives the protein CAWSPPGDPTREQYF. The full variable domain, its missing parts supplied by reference TRBV30 and TRBJ2-7, is SQTIHQWPATLVQPVGSPLSLECTVEGTSNPNLYWYRQAAGRGLQLLFYSVGIGQISSEVPQNLSASRPQDRQFILSSKKLLLSDSGFYLCAWSPPGDPTREQYFGPGTRLTVT.

There are a few counts of this clone. This chain joins TRBV2 and TRBJ2-7; D uncertain. V dropped 4 bases and J dropped 2 bases, with 12 bases sitting between them. In germline, CDR1 is SNHLY, CDR2 FYNNEI. This CDR3 region has 14 residues. The CDR3 spells CASSGNFLTYEQYF. CDR3 DNA sequence: TGTGCCAGCAGTGGGAACTTCTTGACCTACGAGCAGTACTTC.

This chain uses TRBV28 with TRBJ1-2, with D possibly being TRBD1 (5 bases). This CDR3 region has 15 residues. Germline CDR1 MDHEN, CDR2 SYDVKM. Trimming left V 7 bases short and J 4 bases short, with 19 bases between. CDR3 sequence (DNA): TGTGCCAGCACCACCCCGGGCGGGGGGGGCTATGGCTACACCTTC. Its translation: CASTTPGGGGYGYTF.

The chain links TRBV30 to TRBJ2-4; TRBD2 aligns across 9 bases. Germline CDR1 is GTSNPN and CDR2 is SVGIG (reference sequence). CDR3 length: 15 residues. Trimming took 4 bases from V and 0 from J; bases not matched to a gene: 4. The CDR3 nucleotides read TGTGCCTGGACGCGGGAGGGCCTAGCCAAAAACATTCAGTACTTC. This gives the protein CAWTREGLAKNIQYF.

The rearrangement links TRBV28 to TRBJ2-7; 8 nucleotides agree with TRBD1. With V trimmed by 5 bases and J by 3 bases, 6 bases remained unmatched. CDR3 length: 14 residues. The germline CDR1 and CDR2 sequences are MDHEN and SYDVKM. The CDR3 DNA is TGTGCCAGCAGTCCGACAGGGGCGGTCTACGAGCAGTACTTC. Its protein product is CASSPTGAVYEQYF. Looking up the rest from reference TRBV28 and TRBJ2-7 gives the full variable domain: DVKVTQSSRYLVKRTGEKVFLECVQDMDHENMFWYRQDPGLGLRLIYFSYDVKMKEKGDIPEGYSVSREKKERFSLILESASTNQTSMYLCASSPTGAVYEQYFGPGTRLTVT.

The count of this clone is one. The CDR3 coding sequence is TGCGCCAGCAGCCAGGGACTAGCGGGAGACCGGGAGCAGTTCTTC. This gives the protein CASSQGLAGDREQFF. The chain joins TRBV4-1 to TRBJ2-1; 14 positions match TRBD2. The trim removed 3 bases at V and 10 bases at J, leaving 5 bases unmatched. The CDR3 runs to 15 residues. Germline V CDR1 and CDR2: MGHRA, YSYEKL.

This chain links TRBV15 with TRBJ2-7; TRBD2 aligns across 14 bases. With 0 bases clipped from V and 9 bases from J, the junction kept 7 bases outside the gene matches. CDR3 length: 16 amino acids. CDR1 is LNHNV and CDR2 is YYDKDF in the germline V gene (reference sequence). CDR3 in amino acids: CATSREGGLAGGWQYF. The CDR3 region has the DNA TGTGCCACCAGCAGAGAAGGTGGACTAGCGGGAGGATGGCAGTACTTC.

The chain is built from TRBV5-1 and TRBJ1-1; D is undetermined. Germline lookup yields CDR1 SGHRS and CDR2 YFSETQ. The length of the CDR3 is 14 residues. V dropped 0 bases and J dropped 11 bases, with 17 bases sitting between them. The CDR3 sequence: CASSLVGTSGGAFF. CDR3 in DNA: TGCGCCAGCAGCTTGGTTGGAACGTCTGGCGGGGCTTTCTTT.

V is TRBV5-1 and J is TRBJ2-7; D ambiguous. The V gene's germline CDR1 is SGHRS and CDR2 YFSETQ. V dropped 4 bases and J dropped 3 bases, with 5 bases sitting between them. This CDR3 has 11 amino acids. The CDR3 protein is CASSRNYEQYF. The CDR3, as DNA: TGCGCCAGCAGCCGGAACTACGAGCAGTACTTC.

This sequence joins TRBV29-1 and TRBJ2-5; 9 positions agree with TRBD1. Germline V lookup: CDR1 SQVTM, CDR2 ANQGSEA. This CDR3 comprises 14 residues. The V and J ends lost 3 bases and 4 bases, in that order; junction bases with no gene match: 6. The CDR3: CSVDWTGDGETQYF. CDR3 nucleotides: TGCAGCGTTGATTGGACAGGGGATGGAGAGACCCAGTACTTC.

This sequence joins TRBV7-9 and TRBJ2-7, with D unclear. CDR1 and CDR2 (germline): SEHNR, FQNEAQ (reference sequence). This CDR3 spans 13 amino acids. Trimming took 5 bases from V and 6 from J, leaving 14 bases between them. For the CDR3, the DNA is TGTGCCAGCAGCCAAGTTCACCTCCTCGAGCAGTACTTC. It is translated as CASSQVHLLEQYF.

The rearrangement joins TRBV27 to TRBJ1-5; 7 bases are shared with TRBD1. J lost 2 bases, V lost 5 bases, and 3 bases had no gene match. Germline V gives CDR1 MNHEY, CDR2 SMNVEV (reference sequence). The CDR3 has 14 amino acids. This chain's CDR3 is CASSRGQGNQPQHF. Written as DNA, the CDR3 is TGTGCCAGCAGTCGTGGACAGGGCAATCAGCCCCAGCATTTT.

The chain joins TRBV9 to TRBJ2-1, with 7 positions matching TRBD2. The V segment lost 4 bases and the J segment 6 bases; nucleotides outside the gene matches: 10. The CDR3 is made up of 15 amino acids. Germline CDR1 reads SGDLS; CDR2 reads YYNGEE. Here the CDR3 DNA reads TGTGCCAGCAGCCCAGGGAGGGTTAGCGGCAATGAGCAGTTCTTC. Encoded protein: CASSPGRVSGNEQFF. The variable domain in full, with the rest retrieved from reference TRBV9 and TRBJ2-1, is DSGVTQTPKHLITATGQRVTLRCSPRSGDLSVYWYQQSLDQGLQFLIQYYNGEERAKGNILERFSAQQFPDLHSELNLSSLELGDSALYFCASSPGRVSGNEQFFGPGTRLTVL.

The chain is built from TRBV7-9 and TRBJ1-2; tentative D call: TRBD1 (5 bases). The germline CDR1 and CDR2 sequences are SEHNR and FQNEAQ (reference sequence). V gave up 3 bases and J gave up 8 bases, with 16 bases separating them. This CDR3 is 14 amino acids long. The CDR3 nucleotides are TGTGCCAGCAGCTTCGAAGGGGTGACAGACGGCTACACCTTC. This encodes CASSFEGVTDGYTF.

The gene calls are TRBV5-1 and TRBJ2-1; possibly TRBD2 for D (6 bases). With 2 bases removed from V and 7 bases from J, the gap between germline ends came to 19 bases. This CDR3 comprises 16 residues. Germline CDR1 reads SGHRS; CDR2 reads YFSETQ. The CDR3 reads CASSFRGTTVLNEQFF. The CDR3 nucleotides read TGCGCCAGCAGCTTCCGGGGGACCACCGTTTTGAATGAGCAGTTCTTC.

The chain joins TRBV4-1 to TRBJ2-5; D is tentatively TRBD1 or TRBD2 (5 bases each). CDR1 MGHRA and CDR2 YSYEKL come from the germline V gene. V dropped 0 bases and J dropped 3 bases, with 14 bases sitting between them. This CDR3 has 16 residues. The CDR3 DNA reads TGCGCCAGCAGCCAAGATCGGGGACGGGTTAAAGAGACCCAGTACTTC. Its translation is CASSQDRGRVKETQYF.

This chain uses TRBV7-9 with TRBJ2-7; 8 bases are shared with TRBD2. The CDR3 has 15 residues. With 5 bases clipped from V and 6 bases from J, the junction kept 12 bases outside the gene matches. Germline V lookup: CDR1 SEHNR, CDR2 FQNEAQ (reference sequence). The CDR3 region is CASSPGLASSGEQYF. The CDR3 DNA is TGTGCCAGCAGCCCCGGACTAGCATCTTCCGGCGAGCAGTACTTC.

This chain links TRBV28 with TRBJ2-3, with TRBD2 matching 15 bases. In germline, CDR1 is MDHEN, CDR2 SYDVKM. After removal of 8 bases from V and 4 bases from J, the junction contained 4 bases not matched to a gene. The CDR3 sequence is 15 residues long. The CDR3 is CASGLAGGPADTQYF. CDR3 bases: TGTGCCAGCGGACTAGCGGGAGGGCCAGCAGATACGCAGTATTTT.

The rearrangement links TRBV19 to TRBJ2-6; D call uncertain. The CDR3 length is 17 residues. V was pared by 5 bases and J by 0 bases, with 14 bases between. Per germline, CDR1 LNHDA and CDR2 SQIVND (reference sequence). The CDR3 DNA follows: TGTGCCAGTAGTCAACATGACGGCATCTCTGGGGCCAACGTCCTGACTTTC. Its translation is CASSQHDGISGANVLTF.

The gene calls are TRBV7-9 and TRBJ2-7, with TRBD2 identical over 13 bases. The junction had 3 bases not matched to a gene; V was cut back by 4 bases and J by 3 bases. This CDR3 region has 15 residues. Germline loops: CDR1 SEHNR, CDR2 FQNEAQ (reference sequence). CDR3 in amino acids: CASSYGTSGNYEQYF. The CDR3 DNA sequence: TGTGCCAGCAGCTACGGGACTAGCGGGAACTACGAGCAGTACTTC.

V is TRBV28 and J is TRBJ2-7; TRBD2 might be the D (5 bases). Per germline, CDR1 MDHEN and CDR2 SYDVKM. V was trimmed by 3 bases and J by 3 bases, leaving 15 bases between them. The length of the CDR3 is 15 residues. The CDR3 loop reads CASSLTRLGSYEQYF. DNA for the CDR3: TGTGCCAGCAGTTTGACCCGCCTGGGGAGCTACGAGCAGTACTTC.

V usage is TRBV18 and J usage is TRBJ1-1; no clear D. This CDR3 has 12 amino acids. Trimming took off 3 bases at V and 10 bases at J, with 12 bases between the two ends. The V gene's germline CDR1 is KGHSH and CDR2 LQKENI. The CDR3 loop is CASSPNPGLAFF. In DNA, the CDR3 is TGTGCCAGCTCACCTAATCCCGGCTTAGCTTTCTTT. The variable domain in full, completed from reference TRBV18 and TRBJ1-1, reads NAGVMQNPRHLVRRRGQEARLRCSPMKGHSHVYWYRQLPEEGLKFMVYLQKENIIDESGMPKERFSAEFPKEGPSILRIQQVVRGDSAAYFCASSPNPGLAFFGQGTRLTVV.

V gene TRBV12-5 combines with J gene TRBJ2-5, with 8 bases fitting TRBD1. Trimming took 6 bases from V and 7 from J; bases not matched to a gene: 7. The germline gives CDR1 LGHNT, CDR2 FRNRAP. The CDR3 totals 13 residues. The CDR3 loop reads CASGLGQAGTQYF. CDR3 coding DNA: TGTGCTAGTGGCCTGGGACAGGCGGGGACCCAGTACTTC.

This chain connects TRBV7-3 to TRBJ2-6; no firm D call. Trimming took off 2 bases at V and 0 bases at J, with 14 bases between the two ends. The germline CDR1 and CDR2 sequences are SGHTA and FQGTGA. This CDR3 has 18 amino acids. The DNA of the CDR3 is TGTGCCAGCAGCTTATTGCAGTTTCCGGGCTCTGGGGCCAACGTCCTGACTTTC. Encoded protein: CASSLLQFPGSGANVLTF. Complete variable domain (other parts from reference TRBV7-3 and TRBJ2-6): GAGVSQTPSNKVTEKGKYVELRCDPISGHTALYWYRQSLGQGPEFLIYFQGTGAADDSGLPNDRFFAVRPEGSVSTLKIQRTERGDSAVYLCASSLLQFPGSGANVLTFGAGSRLTVL.

The chain joins TRBV27 to TRBJ1-2, with D possibly TRBD1 on 5 matching bases. Germline CDR1 and CDR2: MNHEY and SMNVEV (reference sequence). The CDR3 is 14 residues long. The ends were cut back, 3 bases at V and 4 bases at J, with 12 bases in the middle. The CDR3, as DNA: TGTGCCAGCAGTTTTTTCGGGGGGACCTATGGCTACACCTTC. Protein sequence: CASSFFGGTYGYTF.

V usage is TRBV5-1 and J usage is TRBJ1-2; D gene ambiguous. V was cut by 9 bases and J by 10 bases, with 25 bases left in between. This CDR3 contains 14 residues. CDR1 and CDR2 (germline): SGHRS, YFSETQ. The CDR3 sequence is CATTPGGMSPIYTF. CDR3 nucleotide sequence: TGCGCCACCACCCCGGGAGGGATGTCCCCCATCTACACCTTC.

J is TRBJ2-1 and V is TRBV9, with D perhaps TRBD1 or TRBD2 (5 bases each). This CDR3 comprises 15 residues. Trimming cost V 4 bases and J 5 bases, with 16 bases left between them. Germline V gene data show CDR1 as SGDLS and CDR2 as YYNGEE. The CDR3 here is CASSTEPGRDNEQFF. The CDR3, as DNA: TGTGCCAGCAGCACAGAGCCAGGGAGAGACAATGAGCAGTTCTTC.